Shown below are 22 T cell receptor beta chains from a single sample sequenced in a study of blood T cells in healthy people across ages. Combining a sample-barcoded 5' primer with a J-beta primer mix, a second PCR ran for roughly 7 to 12 cycles. TCRdb ran MiXCR on the 5' RACE reads and lists one entry per CDR3 protein. This table has approximately 780,000 distinct CDR3 sequences, around 24% appearing once. The same data also contributed to another study, on T cells of mothers and their children.

The sequenced material came from blood. The origin of the receptors is a boy between 10 and 17 years old in good health.

V gene TRBV12-3 or TRBV12-4 combines with J gene TRBJ2-6; D uncertain. V was clipped by 7 bases and J by 0 bases, with 16 bases between them. The CDR3 runs to 17 residues. The DNA of the CDR3 is TGTGCCAGCAACCATCTCGGCAGAAACTCTGGGGCCAACGTCCTGACTTTC. This codes for CASNHLGRNSGANVLTF.

This sequence joins TRBV12-3 or TRBV12-4 and TRBJ2-5; no definite D call. There are 15 residues in the CDR3. V gave up 3 bases and J gave up 4 bases, with 15 bases separating them. CDR3: CASSFYRRQIETQYF. The CDR3, as DNA: TGTGCCAGCAGTTTCTATCGGCGGCAGATAGAGACCCAGTACTTC.

The V call is TRBV2, the J call TRBJ1-3; D not certain. The CDR3 consists of 13 residues. Germline V gene lookup returns CDR1 SNHLY and CDR2 FYNNEI. V lost 2 bases and J 2 bases, leaving 4 bases between the germline ends. CDR3 loop: CASSESAGNTIYF. CDR3 sequence (DNA): TGTGCCAGCAGTGAATCGGCTGGAAACACCATATATTTT.

This chain links TRBV6-5 with TRBJ2-2; TRBD2 might be the D (6 bases). The CDR3 has 15 amino acids. V lost 5 bases and J 7 bases, leaving 17 bases between the germline ends. Germline V lookup: CDR1 MNHEY, CDR2 SVGAGI. CDR3 sequence (DNA): TGTGCCAGCAGTAACCCTGGGCAGGGAGGCGGGGAGCTGTTTTTT. Translating it yields CASSNPGQGGGELFF.

The rearrangement uses TRBV5-1 and TRBJ2-3; maybe TRBD1 (7 bases). This CDR3 has 14 residues. V was cut by 6 bases and J by 4 bases, with 15 bases left in between. The germline V gene has CDR1 SGHRS and CDR2 YFSETQ. The CDR3 nucleotides are TGCGCCAGCACCCCGCAGGGGGGCTCAGATACGCAGTATTTT. Protein sequence: CASTPQGGSDTQYF. Full variable domain (remainder filled in from reference TRBV5-1 and TRBJ2-3): KAGVTQTPRYLIKTRGQQVTLSCSPISGHRSVSWYQQTPGQGLQFLFEYFSETQRNKGNFPGRFSGRQFSNSRSEMNVSTLELGDSALYLCASTPQGGSDTQYFGPGTRLTVL.

This clonotype turned up a few times. V usage is TRBV28 and J usage is TRBJ1-6; 11 bases map to TRBD1. There are 19 residues in the CDR3. Germline CDR1 and CDR2: MDHEN and SYDVKM. V lost 5 bases, J lost 10 bases, and 19 bases stayed unmatched. The CDR3 DNA is TGTGCCAGCAGTAAATTCGTCCCGGACAGGGGGCTCACGGTATCACCCCTCCACTTT. This sequence encodes CASSKFVPDRGLTVSPLHF.

This clonotype occurred a few times. The chain joins TRBV7-7 to TRBJ2-5; the match to TRBD2 covers 8 bases. Judging by the DNA end, TRBJ2-1 fits better; the J call may be wrong. Germline loops: CDR1 SSHAT, CDR2 FNYEAQ (reference sequence). The CDR3 runs 17 residues. CDR3 in amino acids: CASSLEGSIAGFNEQFF. Here the CDR3 DNA reads TGTGCCAGCAGCTTAGAGGGTTCGATAGCGGGGTTTAACGAGCAGTTCTTC.

This clonotype showed up just a few times. V is TRBV2 and J is TRBJ2-1; D is undetermined. CDR1 and CDR2 from the germline V gene are SNHLY and FYNNEI. The CDR3 runs 19 residues. Trimming left V 4 bases short and J 4 bases short, with 26 bases between. This chain's CDR3 is CASSAPSADGGLRYNEQFF. Written as DNA, the CDR3 is TGTGCCAGCAGTGCCCCCTCGGCGGACGGTGGGCTTAGGTACAATGAGCAGTTCTTC.

The rearrangement links TRBV3-1 to TRBJ2-7; 7 bases line up with TRBD1. Germline V gives CDR1 LGHDT, CDR2 YNNKEL (reference sequence). V shed 2 bases, J shed 2 bases, and the junction held 15 bases outside the gene matches. The CDR3 covers 18 residues. CDR3: CASSQQDRHEEGAYEQYF. The CDR3 DNA reads as TGTGCCAGCAGCCAACAGGACAGGCACGAGGAAGGGGCCTACGAGCAGTACTTC.

As to this clonotype: One end of the junction does not line up with germline, which may come from a read error. V and J are TRBV20-1 and TRBJ1-1, with D perhaps TRBD1 (6 bases). CDR1 and CDR2 from the germline V gene are DFQATT and SNEGSKA (reference sequence). CDR3 length: 13 amino acids. The CDR3 loop reads CSADRHMNTEAYF. DNA of the CDR3: TGCAGTGCCGACAGGCACATGAACACTGAAGCTTACTTT.

The chain recombines TRBV5-4 with TRBJ2-1, with 7 nucleotides matching TRBD1. The J segment lost 0 bases and the V segment lost 4 bases, leaving 19 bases of the junction unmatched. Germline CDR1 reads SGHNT; CDR2 reads YYREEE (reference sequence). The CDR3 length is 20 residues. For the CDR3, the DNA is TGTGCCAGCAGCATTCCCACAGGGGAAGGGGCCTTGAGCTCCTACAATGAGCAGTTCTTC. Its protein is CASSIPTGEGALSSYNEQFF.

This clonotype has just a few counts. V gene TRBV19 combines with J gene TRBJ2-7, with a possible D match to TRBD2 (5 bases). Judging by the DNA end, TRBJ2-5 fits better; the J call may be wrong. CDR1 LNHDA and CDR2 SQIVND come from the germline V gene (reference sequence). This CDR3 contains 14 residues. In DNA form, the CDR3 reads TGTGCCAGTAGTAATCCGGGGATCCAAGAGACCCAGTACTTC. Residues: CASSNPGIQETQYF.

This clonotype was found many times. V usage is TRBV10-3 and J usage is TRBJ2-4; 11 nucleotides agree with TRBD2. Per germline, CDR1 ENHRY and CDR2 SYGVKD. CDR3 length equals 19 residues. The junction had 15 bases not matched to a gene; V was cut back by 0 bases and J by 8 bases. CDR3 residues: CAISESAGGTSGPADIQYF. The DNA of the CDR3 is TGTGCCATCAGTGAGTCGGCGGGGGGGACTAGCGGCCCGGCGGACATTCAGTACTTC.

V usage is TRBV5-4 and J usage is TRBJ2-1; 14 bases map to TRBD2. The CDR3 is made up of 18 amino acids. V was pared by 4 bases and J by 0 bases, with 6 bases of the junction left unmatched. Germline V gene sequence: CDR1 SGHNT, CDR2 YYREEE (reference sequence). Written as DNA, the CDR3 is TGTGCCAGCAGCGGCGGGACTAGCGGGGGAGTCTCCTACAATGAGCAGTTCTTC. Its protein product is CASSGGTSGGVSYNEQFF.

In its sample, this clonotype was seen many times. The chain carries TRBV28 and TRBJ2-7; TRBD1 agrees at 7 bases. With 5 bases clipped from V and 6 bases from J, the junction kept 13 bases outside the gene matches. The V gene's germline CDR1 is MDHEN and CDR2 SYDVKM. CDR3 length equals 15 residues. The CDR3 nucleotides are TGTGCCAGCAGTCCACCCTTCCGAGGGGGCGGCGAGCAGTACTTC. Amino acid sequence: CASSPPFRGGGEQYF.

Only a few counts were recorded for this clonotype. The chain is built from TRBV5-1 and TRBJ2-1; perhaps TRBD1 as D (5 bases). The CDR3 extends over 12 amino acids. V was cut by 10 bases and J by 5 bases, with 13 bases left in between. Germline V gene sequence: CDR1 SGHRS, CDR2 YFSETQ. This chain's CDR3 is CACRAGHNEQFF. Written as DNA, the CDR3 is TGCGCCTGTCGTGCAGGGCACAATGAGCAGTTCTTC.

This clonotype came up a few times. This chain links TRBV5-1 with TRBJ2-7; D is unresolved. The length of the CDR3 is 14 residues. Trimming removed 5 bases at V and 5 bases at J, with 17 bases between. Looked up from germline, CDR1 is SGHRS and CDR2 is YFSETQ. The CDR3 coding sequence is TGCGCCAGCAGTTCAATCGGGCCCCCCAACGAGCAGTACTTC. Translated, it gives CASSSIGPPNEQYF.

This clonotype occurred a few times. The V gene is TRBV4-2, the J gene TRBJ2-5; 15 nucleotides match TRBD2. V was clipped by 1 base and J by 3 bases; unmatched bases: 0. Germline lookup yields CDR1 LGHNA and CDR2 YNFKEQ. This CDR3 comprises 16 residues. The CDR3 sequence is CASSQGTSGGEETQYF. The DNA for the CDR3 is TGTGCCAGCAGCCAAGGGACTAGCGGGGGGGAAGAGACCCAGTACTTC.

Only a few counts were recorded for this clonotype. V usage is TRBV6-2 or TRBV6-3 and J usage is TRBJ2-2; 12 bases fit TRBD1. The CDR3 is 19 amino acids. From germline, CDR1 is MNHEY and CDR2 SVGEGT. V shed 2 bases, J shed 1 base, and the junction held 8 bases outside the gene matches. The CDR3 nucleotides are TGTGCCAGCAGTTACCCCGGGACAGGGGGCCGGCTGAACACCGGGGAGCTGTTTTTT. Protein product: CASSYPGTGGRLNTGELFF.

The V and J genes are TRBV27 and TRBJ2-7; TRBD1 matches 7 bases. CDR1 and CDR2 (germline): MNHEY, SMNVEV (reference sequence). The CDR3 runs to 13 residues. Trimming at V came to 6 bases and at J to 5 bases, leaving 7 bases not matched to a gene. The CDR3 region is CASRPTGANEQYF. The CDR3 DNA sequence: TGTGCCAGCAGGCCAACAGGGGCCAACGAGCAGTACTTC.

The rearrangement links TRBV7-8 to TRBJ2-7; weak D call: TRBD1 (5 bases). The CDR3 contains 14 residues. Trimming cost V 2 bases and J 0 bases, with 8 bases left between them. The germline V gene has CDR1 SGHVS and CDR2 FQNEAQ. CDR3 sequence: CASSLQGFSYEQYF. CDR3 bases: TGTGCCAGCAGCTTACAGGGATTCTCCTACGAGCAGTACTTC.

This chain uses TRBV9 with TRBJ2-2, with 7 bases lining up with TRBD2. The CDR3 consists of 17 residues. Germline V lookup: CDR1 SGDLS, CDR2 YYNGEE. With V trimmed by 0 bases and J by 4 bases, 9 bases remained unmatched. CDR3 loop: CASSVGGSGGRTGELFF. The CDR3 nucleotides are TGTGCCAGCAGCGTAGGGGGCTCGGGGGGTCGCACCGGGGAGCTGTTTTTT.